Below, 9 T cell receptor beta chains from the same sample are listed, as sequenced in a study of graft-versus-host responses after intestinal transplantation. These receptors have no known antigen. Sequenced by immunoSEQ multiplex PCR; TCRdb stores in-frame clones only, minus some. Among about 81,000 clones, about 89% were seen once, and the ten largest hold 0.3% to 0.4%. Source: unstimulated CD4+ T cells sorted from spleen or lymph node cells, taken before intestinal transplant. Source of these receptors: a human donor who received an intestinal transplant.

J is TRBJ2-3 and V is TRBV19; the D gene is possibly TRBD1 (5 bases). Germline lookup yields CDR1 LNHDA and CDR2 SQIVND (reference sequence). This CDR3 region has 13 residues. Trimming left V 6 bases short and J 1 base short, with 8 bases between. The CDR3 region has the DNA TGTGCCAGTAGGAAAGGGGGCACAGATACGCAGTATTTT. Protein product: CASRKGGTDTQYF.

The chain joins TRBV5-1 to TRBJ2-7; 7 bases match TRBD2. The CDR3 is 16 amino acids. Germline assignment: CDR1 SGHRS and CDR2 YFSETQ. Trimming removed 4 bases from V and 1 base from J; junction bases left unmatched: 11. CDR3 bases: TGCGCCAGCAGCCGAGAGAGTAGCGGGTATTCCTACGAGCAGTACTTC. Protein product: CASSRESSGYSYEQYF.

The chain recombines TRBV14 with TRBJ2-1; TRBD1 is a possible D gene (6 bases). This CDR3 contains 16 residues. Trimming took off 4 bases at V and 5 bases at J, with 18 bases between the two ends. Germline loops: CDR1 SGHDN, CDR2 FVKESK. CDR3 protein: CASSRGHGASNNEQFF. The CDR3 DNA reads as TGTGCCAGCAGCCGGGGGCACGGGGCATCCAACAATGAGCAGTTCTTC.

Written as DNA, the CDR3 is TGTGCCAGCAGCTCACTAGCGGGAGGAAGCGAGCAGTACTTC. Translating it yields CASSSLAGGSEQYF. The V gene is TRBV7-6, the J gene TRBJ2-7, with 12 bases that match TRBD2. Germline-derived CDR1 and CDR2 are SGHVS and FNYEAQ. There are 14 residues in the CDR3. Unmatched junction bases numbered 4, after V lost 4 bases and J lost 6 bases.

J is TRBJ1-2 and V is TRBV5-1; D is uncertain. The germline V and J ends were trimmed by 2 bases and 2 bases, with 19 bases remaining between them. The CDR3 loop spans 17 amino acids. Germline V gene lookup returns CDR1 SGHRS and CDR2 YFSETQ. The CDR3 DNA reads TGCGCCAGCAGCTTTTCGCCGGACTTCACGAAGAACTATGGCTACACCTTC. It codes for CASSFSPDFTKNYGYTF.

Here the CDR3 reads CASSLDPLVTSYEQYF. CDR3 coding DNA: TGTGCCAGCAGCTTAGATCCCCTAGTTACAAGCTACGAGCAGTACTTC. The chain is built from TRBV11-2 and TRBJ2-7; no definite D call. The CDR3 has 16 amino acids. Germline V gives CDR1 SGHAT, CDR2 FQNNGV. The V end lost 0 bases, the J end lost 3 bases, and 15 bases lay between the germline ends.

This clone was counted a single time. The genes are TRBV6-6 and TRBJ1-1, with TRBD1 as a possible D gene (5 bases). CDR1 is MNHNY and CDR2 is SVGAGI in the germline V gene (reference sequence). This CDR3 region has 14 residues. V lost 6 bases and J lost 0, with 11 bases in between. This CDR3 reads CASRDSPLNTEAFF. Written as DNA, the CDR3 is TGTGCCAGCAGAGACAGTCCTTTGAACACTGAAGCTTTCTTT.

The gene calls are TRBV28 and TRBJ2-2; 8 nucleotides line up with TRBD1. This CDR3 comprises 16 residues. Trimming cost V 1 base and J 5 bases; bases outside gene matches: 6. CDR1 MDHEN and CDR2 SYDVKM come from the germline V gene. The CDR3 loop reads CASSLSRGLGTGELFF. Here the CDR3 DNA reads TGTGCCAGCAGTTTATCCAGGGGGCTTGGAACCGGGGAGCTGTTTTTT.

CDR3: CASAPNPAGGQTQYF. The CDR3 nucleotides read TGTGCCAGCGCCCCAAACCCGGCAGGAGGGCAGACCCAGTACTTC. This chain joins TRBV6-5 and TRBJ2-5, with a weak D call TRBD2 (6 bases). CDR3 length equals 15 residues. Germline assignment: CDR1 MNHEY and CDR2 SVGAGI. Between the trimmed V and J ends, which lost 8 bases and 6 bases, there was a span of 22 bases.